Described below is a single TCR beta chain sequence and its context. The entry originates in a study of T cells in localized non-small cell lung cancer. Repertoires were generated with immunoSEQ multiplex PCR, while TCRdb's copy carries only in-frame clones and drops some. The sample has 25,000 to 35,000 clones; less than 95% are singletons. The sequence derives from a woman between 35 and 70 years old with stage I lung adenocarcinoma. This material consisted of peripheral blood, taken before any cancer treatment.

CDR3 bases: TGTGCCAGCAGCGCGGGATTAGGAGCGGGGGGTACCGGGGAGCTGTTTTTT. Protein sequence: CASSAGLGAGGTGELFF. The chain carries TRBV9 and TRBJ2-2; 9 bases agree with TRBD2. V dropped 3 bases and J dropped 5; count of bases not matched to a gene: 11. Per germline, CDR1 SGDLS and CDR2 YYNGEE. This CDR3 is 17 amino acids long.